This TCR beta chain appears in the sequencing data of a study of blood T cell repertoires in COVID-19. In the study overall: Italy, Spain and the United States were the sources of the convalescent and acute COVID-19 samples. T cells, B-cell-depleted T cells, or PBMCs provided the cDNA or gDNA that served as material.

The V and J ends lost 0 bases and 5 bases, in that order; junction bases with no gene match: 3. The CDR3 extends over 14 amino acids. CDR1 SGHRS and CDR2 YFSETQ come from the germline V gene. Original data processing: Estimation of nucleated cell counts relied on the amplification of reference gene primers. Sequencing used immunoSEQ multiplex PCR; TCRdb keeps in-frame clones, though not all of them. D and trimming were read from the DNA, whereas the V and J calls and clone size are those reported in that table. Of approximately 100,000 clones in the sample, around 89% were seen once. Sequencing was carried out using peripheral blood. This clonotype originated in an older woman with acute or convalescent COVID-19. J is TRBJ2-5 and V is TRBV5-1, with TRBD2 matching over 8 bases. The DNA for the CDR3 is TGCGCCAGCAGCTTGGTTAGCGGGGAGGAGACCCAGTACTTC. Translation gives CASSLVSGEETQYF.